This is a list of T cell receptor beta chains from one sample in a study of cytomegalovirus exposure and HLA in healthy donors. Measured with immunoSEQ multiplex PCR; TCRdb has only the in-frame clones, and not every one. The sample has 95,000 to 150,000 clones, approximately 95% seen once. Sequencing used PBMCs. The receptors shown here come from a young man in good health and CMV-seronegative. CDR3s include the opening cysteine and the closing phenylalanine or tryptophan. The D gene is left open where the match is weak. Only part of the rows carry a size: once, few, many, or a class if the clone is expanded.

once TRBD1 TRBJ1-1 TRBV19 CASRNPGQENTEAFF TGTGCCAGTAGGAATCCGGGACAGGAGAACACTGAAGCTTTCTTT
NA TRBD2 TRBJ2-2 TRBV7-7 CASSSGTSDGELFF TGTGCTAGCAGCTCCGGGACTAGCGACGGGGAGCTGTTTTTT
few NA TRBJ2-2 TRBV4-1 CASSQLAGELFF TGCGCCAGCAGCCAGTTAGCTGGGGAGCTGTTTTTT
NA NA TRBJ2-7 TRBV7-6 CASSLRGWQGGDEQYF TGTGCCAGCAGCTTACGCGGTTGGCAGGGTGGGGACGAGCAGTACTTC
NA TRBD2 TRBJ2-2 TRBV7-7 CASSSLAGTGELFF TGTGCCAGCAGCTCTCTAGCGGGCACCGGGGAGCTGTTTTTT
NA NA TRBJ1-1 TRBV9 CASSVVEPNTEAFF TGTGCCAGCAGCGTAGTAGAACCGAACACTGAAGCTTTCTTT
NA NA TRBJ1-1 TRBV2 CASSRDAGGTSGVAFF TGTGCCAGCAGTCGCGATGCTGGGGGGACTTCAGGTGTAGCTTTCTTT
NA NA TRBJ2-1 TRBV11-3 CASSYSGTRGNEQFF TGTGCCAGCAGCTATAGCGGCACTAGGGGCAATGAGCAGTTCTTC
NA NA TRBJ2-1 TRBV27 CASSLLTGSYNEQFF TGTGCCAGCAGTTTACTGACAGGATCCTACAATGAGCAGTTCTTC
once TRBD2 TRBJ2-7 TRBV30 CAWSEGTSGIYEQYF TGTGCCTGGAGCGAAGGGACTAGCGGGATATACGAGCAGTACTTC
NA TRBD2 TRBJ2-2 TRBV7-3 CASSLGLAGGTGELFF TGTGCCAGCAGCTTAGGCCTAGCGGGAGGAACCGGGGAGCTGTTTTTT
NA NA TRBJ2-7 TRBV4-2 CASSQEADRFTYEQYF TGTGCCAGCAGCCAAGAGGCCGACAGATTTACCTACGAGCAGTACTTC